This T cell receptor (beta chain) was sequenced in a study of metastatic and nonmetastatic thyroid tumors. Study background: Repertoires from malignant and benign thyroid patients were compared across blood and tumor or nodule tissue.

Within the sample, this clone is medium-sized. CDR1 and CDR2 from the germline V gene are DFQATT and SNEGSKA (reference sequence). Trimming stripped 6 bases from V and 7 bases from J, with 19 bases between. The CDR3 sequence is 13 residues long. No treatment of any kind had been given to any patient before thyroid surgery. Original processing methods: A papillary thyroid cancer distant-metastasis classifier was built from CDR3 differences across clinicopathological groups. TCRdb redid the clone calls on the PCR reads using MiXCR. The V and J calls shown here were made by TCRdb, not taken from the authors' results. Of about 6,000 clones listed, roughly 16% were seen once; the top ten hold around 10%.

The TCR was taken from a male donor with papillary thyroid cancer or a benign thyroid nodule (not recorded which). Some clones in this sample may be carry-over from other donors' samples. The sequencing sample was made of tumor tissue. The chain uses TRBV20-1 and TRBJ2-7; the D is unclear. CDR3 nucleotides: TGCAGTGCCCCAGCCAGTGTTTTTCGGGAGCAGTACTTC. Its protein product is CSAPASVFREQYF.